The 8 T cell receptor beta chains below all came from one sample that was sequenced in a study of T cells after posttransplantation cyclophosphamide. Some clones are missing from TCRdb's copy, which holds only in-frame ones; the method was immunoSEQ multiplex PCR. The sample shows tens of thousands of clones, 78% of them seen only once. A marrow graft followed busulfan-fludarabine conditioning, with cyclophosphamide on days +3 and +4. The specimen was CD4+ T cells sorted from blood, collected approximately 2,000 days after a stem cell transplant with posttransplant cyclophosphamide. The receptors originated from a female patient between 40 and 55 years old who received an allogeneic stem cell transplant from a related donor, was CMV-positive, and had no GVHD. Certain T cells may be donor cells from the graft.

The chain joins TRBV10-1 to TRBJ2-1, with 10 positions matching TRBD2. The germline V gene encodes CDR1 WNHNN and CDR2 SYGVQD (reference sequence). The CDR3 has 14 amino acids. Trimming removed 4 bases from V and 7 bases from J; junction bases left unmatched: 4. The CDR3 is CASSGSGGRNEQFF. The DNA of the CDR3 is TGCGCCAGCAGTGGTAGCGGGGGGAGGAATGAGCAGTTCTTC.

This clone has a single count. The rearrangement links TRBV5-1 to TRBJ2-3; TRBD2 matches at 15 bases. Unmatched junction bases numbered 8, after V lost 2 bases and J lost 4 bases. From germline, CDR1 is SGHRS and CDR2 YFSETQ. The CDR3 has 18 residues. CDR3 amino acids: CASSLGLAGGLIADTQYF. In DNA form, the CDR3 reads TGCGCCAGCAGCTTAGGACTAGCGGGGGGGCTTATAGCAGATACGCAGTATTTT.

The chain links TRBV7-9 to TRBJ1-3; D is ambiguous. V lost 1 base to trimming and J lost 0 bases, with 10 bases between them. The germline gives CDR1 SEHNR, CDR2 FQNEAQ (reference sequence). This CDR3 contains 16 residues. DNA for the CDR3: TGTGCCAGCAGCTTAGATGGGCAGTACTCTGGAAACACCATATATTTT. Amino acid sequence: CASSLDGQYSGNTIYF.

In nucleotides, the CDR3 is TGCGCCAGCAGCCAAGATCACGGCTATGGCTACACCTTC. This translates into CASSQDHGYGYTF. The chain carries TRBV4-1 and TRBJ1-2; D not resolved. Per germline, CDR1 MGHRA and CDR2 YSYEKL. This CDR3 region has 13 residues. With 0 bases removed from V and 4 bases from J, the gap between germline ends came to 6 bases.

The rearrangement links TRBV5-5 to TRBJ2-5, with unresolved D. The length of the CDR3 is 14 residues. V gave up 0 bases and J gave up 4 bases, with 10 bases separating them. Germline V gene sequence: CDR1 SGHKS, CDR2 YYEKEE (reference sequence). CDR3 DNA: TGTGCCAGCAGCTTGGCCCGGTTTCGAGAGACCCAGTACTTC. It codes for CASSLARFRETQYF.

The chain recombines TRBV5-1 with TRBJ2-3; 7 bases are a match to TRBD2. J lost 5 bases, V lost 0 bases, and 6 bases had no gene match. The CDR3 consists of 15 residues. The germline gives CDR1 SGHRS, CDR2 YFSETQ. In DNA, the CDR3 is TGCGCCAGCAGCTTGGCTTGGCGGGGGTTAGATACGCAGTATTTT. Its translation is CASSLAWRGLDTQYF.

The V gene is TRBV6-5, the J gene TRBJ2-5, with 8 bases matching TRBD2. This CDR3 is built from 13 residues. Germline CDR1 reads MNHEY; CDR2 reads SVGAGI. The ends lost 8 bases at V and 5 bases at J; junction bases unmatched: 7. CDR3 region: CASGRGGRETQYF. DNA of the CDR3: TGTGCCAGCGGCCGGGGGGGCCGTGAGACCCAGTACTTC.

The chain joins TRBV10-3 to TRBJ1-2, with TRBD1 matching over 7 bases. V lost 4 bases to trimming and J lost 7 bases; unmatched junction nucleotides: 12. Germline lookup yields CDR1 ENHRY and CDR2 SYGVKD. The CDR3 is 15 amino acids. The CDR3 here is CAISVNVRAGGGYTF. The CDR3 DNA is TGTGCCATCAGTGTTAACGTCAGGGCAGGGGGTGGCTACACCTTC.